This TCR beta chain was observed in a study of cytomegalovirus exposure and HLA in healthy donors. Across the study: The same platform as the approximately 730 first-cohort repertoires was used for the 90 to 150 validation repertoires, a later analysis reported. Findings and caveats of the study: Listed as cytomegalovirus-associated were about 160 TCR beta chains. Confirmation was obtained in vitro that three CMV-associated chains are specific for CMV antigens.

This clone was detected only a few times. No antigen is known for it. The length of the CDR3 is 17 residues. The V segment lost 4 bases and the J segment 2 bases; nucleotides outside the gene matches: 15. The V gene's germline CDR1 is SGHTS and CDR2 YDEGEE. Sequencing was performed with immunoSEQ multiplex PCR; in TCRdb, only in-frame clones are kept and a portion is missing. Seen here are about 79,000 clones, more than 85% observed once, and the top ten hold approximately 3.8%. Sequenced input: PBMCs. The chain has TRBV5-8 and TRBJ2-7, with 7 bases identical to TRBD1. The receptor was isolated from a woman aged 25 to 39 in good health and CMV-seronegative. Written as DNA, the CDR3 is TGTGCCAGCAGCGATTGGGACAGACCACAAGCCACCTACGAGCAGTACTTC. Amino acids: CASSDWDRPQATYEQYF.